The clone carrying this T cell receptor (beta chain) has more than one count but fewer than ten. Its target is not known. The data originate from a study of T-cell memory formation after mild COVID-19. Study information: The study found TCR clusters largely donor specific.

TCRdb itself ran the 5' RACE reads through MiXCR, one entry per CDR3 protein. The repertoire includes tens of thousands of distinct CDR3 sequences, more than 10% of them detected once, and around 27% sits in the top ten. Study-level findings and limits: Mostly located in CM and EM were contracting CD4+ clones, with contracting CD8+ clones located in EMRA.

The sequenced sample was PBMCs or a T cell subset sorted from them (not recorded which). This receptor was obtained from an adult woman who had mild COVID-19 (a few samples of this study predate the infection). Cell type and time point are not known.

CDR3 sequence reads: CASSPRIANYGYTF. In DNA, the CDR3 is TGTGCCAGCAGCCCGCGGATAGCTAACTATGGCTACACCTTC. V is TRBV4-2 and J is TRBJ1-2; D gene ambiguous. The CDR3 loop spans 14 amino acids. Germline V lookup: CDR1 LGHNA, CDR2 YNFKEQ. The ends were cut back, 4 bases at V and 0 bases at J, with 9 bases in the middle.